This T cell receptor (beta chain) was identified in a study of shared clonotypes between healthy human individuals. General study results and limits: All-four-donor shared clonotypes had higher generation probabilities than non-shared clonotypes did. Sequencing depth was expected to influence donor clonotype sharing.

TCRdb keeps only in-frame clones here, not all; method: immunoSEQ multiplex PCR. The data contain millions of clones, 85% to 95% of them singletons. Comments on this clone: Antigen specificity is unknown.

The CDR3 is made up of 14 amino acids. Trimming took off 7 bases at V and 5 bases at J, with 17 bases between the two ends. Germline CDR1 is LNHDA and CDR2 is SQIVND (reference sequence). This chain links TRBV19 with TRBJ1-2; TRBD1 might be the D (5 bases). This TCR derives from a man aged 18 to 35 in good health. Some clones in this sample may be carry-over from other donors' samples. Sequencing was performed on naive CD4+ T cells from PBMCs. Subset denoted: CD45RA+ positively selected. CDR3 sequence (DNA): TGTGCCAGTACCGCAGGACACGGACCTTATGGCTACACCTTC. Translation gives CASTAGHGPYGYTF.